The 32 T cell receptor beta chains below all came from one sample that was sequenced in a study of CD8+CD57+ T cells in acquired aplastic anemia. Patients sequenced had flow cytometry evidence of CD8+CD57+ cell expansion. Genomic DNA provided the template from which TCR beta VDJ and CDR3 profiles were obtained. TCRdb re-called the reads through MiXCR, storing one row per CDR3 protein. The sample includes under 350,000 distinct CDR3 sequences, under 65% of them seen just once. The sequencing input was sorted CD4+, CD8+, or CD8+CD57+ T cells (not recorded which) from PBMCs. The receptor set was obtained from a human donor with aplastic anemia.

This chain uses TRBV19 with TRBJ1-2, with D possibly matching TRBD1 (5 bases). There are 13 residues in the CDR3. V gave up 5 bases and J gave up 3 bases, with 10 bases separating them. Germline assignment: CDR1 LNHDA and CDR2 SQIVND (reference sequence). Here the CDR3 reads CASSQGFYYGYTF. The CDR3 bases are TGTGCCAGTAGTCAGGGTTTCTACTATGGCTACACCTTC.

CDR3 coding DNA: TGTGCCAGTAGACCTGGACCAACCTCCTACAATGAGCAGTTCTTC. Protein sequence: CASRPGPTSYNEQFF. V usage is TRBV19 and J usage is TRBJ2-1; no firm D call. CDR3 length: 15 residues. Germline values: CDR1 LNHDA, CDR2 SQIVND (reference sequence). The V end lost 6 bases, the J end lost 0 bases, and 12 bases lay between the germline ends.

The sample holds a few counts of this clonotype. The chain links TRBV15 to TRBJ1-2; D unclear. This CDR3 has 13 residues. V lost 4 bases and J lost 4, with 10 bases in between. In germline, CDR1 is LNHNV, CDR2 YYDKDF (reference sequence). In DNA, the CDR3 is TGTGCCACCAGCAAGGGAGGGAGCTATGGCTACACCTTC. Translated, it gives CATSKGGSYGYTF.

The chain recombines TRBV10-1 with TRBJ2-7, with 7 bases identical to TRBD2. CDR3 length equals 14 residues. Germline V gene lookup returns CDR1 WNHNN and CDR2 SYGVQD (reference sequence). The V and J ends lost 4 bases and 3 bases, in that order; junction bases with no gene match: 6. The CDR3 spells CASSGSSGIYEQYF. CDR3 DNA: TGCGCCAGCAGTGGATCTAGCGGTATCTACGAGCAGTACTTC.

The chain joins TRBV29-1 to TRBJ1-1; TRBD1 matches 8 bases. The CDR3 runs to 12 residues. The V segment lost 5 bases and the J segment 8 bases; nucleotides outside the gene matches: 7. Germline CDR1 reads SQVTM; CDR2 reads ANQGSEA. CDR3 nucleotide sequence: TGCAGCGTTCGGTACCGGGACAGGGAAGCTTTCTTT. Amino acid sequence: CSVRYRDREAFF.

V and J are TRBV5-1 and TRBJ2-1; 9 bases map to TRBD1. The germline gives CDR1 SGHRS, CDR2 YFSETQ. CDR3 length: 22 amino acids. J was trimmed by 0 bases and V by 0 bases; bases with no gene match: 19. This chain's CDR3 is CASSLGFKRDRAGPGSYNEQFF. The CDR3 DNA reads TGCGCCAGCAGCTTGGGGTTTAAACGGGACAGGGCAGGCCCGGGCTCCTACAATGAGCAGTTCTTC.

This clonotype was counted a single time. The V and J genes are TRBV20-1 and TRBJ1-1; TRBD1 aligns across 10 bases. This CDR3 spans 15 amino acids. With 4 bases clipped from V and 3 bases from J, the junction kept 8 bases outside the gene matches. The germline V gene encodes CDR1 DFQATT and CDR2 SNEGSKA (reference sequence). CDR3 amino acids: CSANTRTGGDTEAFF. CDR3 nucleotide sequence: TGCAGTGCTAACACTAGGACAGGGGGTGACACTGAAGCTTTCTTT.

The CDR3 nucleotides are TGTGCCAGTAGTATTTGGGATAACTATGGCTACACCTTC. It translates to CASSIWDNYGYTF. The rearrangement uses TRBV19 and TRBJ1-2; no firm D call. From germline, CDR1 is LNHDA and CDR2 SQIVND (reference sequence). The CDR3 covers 13 residues. With 3 bases removed from V and 1 base from J, the gap between germline ends came to 6 bases.

CDR3 in amino acids: CASSETPRGPEKLFF. In DNA, the CDR3 is TGTGCCAGCAGCGAGACCCCCCGAGGACCCGAAAAACTGTTTTTT. V gene TRBV9 combines with J gene TRBJ1-4; no definite D call. V was shortened by 3 bases and J by 8 bases, with 17 bases between the two germline ends. The CDR3 runs to 15 residues. The germline V gene has CDR1 SGDLS and CDR2 YYNGEE.

The J gene is TRBJ2-5, the V gene TRBV11-3; 14 positions match TRBD2. Per the germline V gene, CDR1 is SGHNT and CDR2 is YENEEA. The J segment lost 0 bases and the V segment lost 5 bases, leaving 5 bases of the junction unmatched. The CDR3 runs 17 residues. The CDR3 loop is CASSPGLAGGDQETQYF. In nucleotides, the CDR3 is TGTGCCAGCAGCCCAGGACTAGCGGGAGGAGACCAAGAGACCCAGTACTTC.

This chain uses TRBV7-9 with TRBJ2-3; 7 bases agree with TRBD1. The ends lost 1 base at V and 4 bases at J; junction bases unmatched: 11. This CDR3 has 17 amino acids. Germline V gene lookup returns CDR1 SEHNR and CDR2 FQNEAQ (reference sequence). The chain's CDR3 is CASSLEGARDSSDTQYF. The CDR3 DNA is TGTGCCAGCAGCTTAGAGGGCGCCAGGGACAGTTCAGATACGCAGTATTTT.

V usage is TRBV2 and J usage is TRBJ2-7; possible D gene TRBD1, 5 bases. The germline gives CDR1 SNHLY, CDR2 FYNNEI. CDR3 length: 15 residues. Trimming cost V 1 base and J 2 bases, with 12 bases left between them. This CDR3 is CASSEGSGSPYEQYF. The CDR3 bases are TGTGCCAGCAGTGAAGGGTCAGGGTCCCCCTACGAGCAGTACTTC.

This clonotype was found a few times. CDR3 nucleotides: TGCAGTGCTAGCTCCGGGACAGGGACTGGGGACGAGCAGTACTTC. The encoded protein is CSASSGTGTGDEQYF. This chain uses TRBV20-1 with TRBJ2-7, with 9 bases matching TRBD1. The J segment lost 5 bases and the V segment lost 3 bases, leaving 11 bases of the junction unmatched. This CDR3 is 15 amino acids long. Germline V gene sequence: CDR1 DFQATT, CDR2 SNEGSKA (reference sequence).

The chain employs TRBV7-9 and TRBJ1-1; D uncertain. The CDR3 runs 14 residues. Trimming took off 4 bases at V and 0 bases at J, with 9 bases between the two ends. Germline CDR1 is SEHNR and CDR2 is FQNEAQ (reference sequence). Here the CDR3 reads CASSSESLNTEAFF. The CDR3 coding sequence is TGTGCCAGCAGCTCGGAAAGCCTGAACACTGAAGCTTTCTTT. The variable domain in full, completed from reference TRBV7-9 and TRBJ1-1, reads DTGVSQNPRHKITKRGQNVTFRCDPISEHNRLYWYRQTLGQGPEFLTYFQNEAQLEKSRLLSDRFSAERPKGSFSTLEIQRTEQGDSAMYLCASSSESLNTEAFFGQGTRLTVV.

This clonotype was detected a few times. The V call is TRBV7-6, the J call TRBJ2-5; no reliable D call. The CDR3 extends over 13 amino acids. Germline CDR1 is SGHVS and CDR2 is FNYEAQ. V was cut by 5 bases and J by 7 bases, with 14 bases left in between. The CDR3 is CASSIGSRGTQYF. The CDR3 DNA reads TGTGCCAGCAGCATCGGGTCCCGTGGGACCCAGTACTTC.

At least ten counts were recorded for this clonotype. Here the CDR3 DNA reads TGCAGTGCTACCCTGGGGGAGAATGAGCAGTTCTTC. The encoded protein is CSATLGENEQFF. The rearrangement joins TRBV20-1 to TRBJ2-1; D is possibly TRBD1 or TRBD2 (5 bases each). The V gene's germline CDR1 is DFQATT and CDR2 SNEGSKA (reference sequence). V lost 4 bases to trimming and J lost 7 bases, with 11 bases between them. CDR3 length equals 12 residues.

This clonotype was seen many times. V and J are TRBV7-3 and TRBJ2-1, with D perhaps being TRBD1 or TRBD2 (6 bases each). The CDR3 loop spans 15 amino acids. V shed 1 base and J shed 3 bases, with 10 bases lying between them. Germline assignment: CDR1 SGHTA and CDR2 FQGTGA. The CDR3 loop is CASSLRGAGYNEQFF. The CDR3 bases are TGTGCCAGCAGCTTAAGGGGGGCGGGCTACAATGAGCAGTTCTTC.

Many counts were recorded for this clonotype. At one end, the junction sequence differs from germline, possibly due to a read error. This chain links TRBV2 with TRBJ1-1, with D perhaps matching TRBD1 (6 bases). Germline V gene data show CDR1 as SNHLY and CDR2 as FYNNEI. The CDR3 has 14 amino acids. This CDR3 is CASSEGGLNTEAFF. The CDR3 nucleotides read TGTGCCAGCAGCGAAGGGGGGTTGAACACTGAAGCTTTCTTT.

The V and J genes are TRBV19 and TRBJ2-5; 10 nucleotides align to TRBD1. Per the germline V gene, CDR1 is LNHDA and CDR2 is SQIVND (reference sequence). The CDR3 consists of 13 residues. The V gene end was trimmed by 10 bases and the J gene end by 0 bases; junction bases not matched to a gene: 2. This CDR3 is CATGTGDQETQYF. As DNA, the CDR3 is TGTGCCACAGGGACAGGGGACCAAGAGACCCAGTACTTC. The full variable domain, in which reference TRBV19 and TRBJ2-5 provide the parts outside the CDR3, is DGGITQSPKYLFRKEGQNVTLSCEQNLNHDAMYWYRQDPGQGLRLIYYSQIVNDFQKGDIAEGYSVSREKKESFPLTVTSAQKNPTAFYLCATGTGDQETQYFGPGTRLLVL.

This chain connects TRBV24-1 to TRBJ2-4; either TRBD1 or TRBD2 may fit D (6 bases each). V lost 7 bases, J lost 8 bases, and 17 bases lay in between. The germline V gene encodes CDR1 KGHDR and CDR2 SFDVKD. The CDR3 extends over 14 amino acids. The DNA of the CDR3 is TGTGCCACCAGAGATGGAGGGGGGTCTGACATTCAGTACTTC. Residues: CATRDGGGSDIQYF.

This clonotype was found once. One end of the junction fails to match germline, which may point to a read error. The chain combines TRBV7-9 with TRBJ2-5, with D perhaps matching TRBD2 (5 bases). Per germline, CDR1 SEHNR and CDR2 FQNEAQ (reference sequence). The CDR3 runs 13 residues. In DNA form, the CDR3 reads TGTGCCAGCAGATTAGACCGCTCCGGAGGCCAGTACTTC. This encodes CASRLDRSGGQYF.

V usage is TRBV7-6 and J usage is TRBJ2-7; D is tentatively TRBD1 or TRBD2 (5 bases each). Germline V gives CDR1 SGHVS, CDR2 FNYEAQ. Trimming took off 2 bases at V and 1 base at J, with 15 bases between the two ends. The CDR3 loop spans 16 amino acids. The CDR3 region has the DNA TGTGCCAGCAGCTTATCCACTGGGACGCGTTCCTACGAGCAGTACTTC. Residues: CASSLSTGTRSYEQYF. Complete variable domain (other parts from reference TRBV7-6 and TRBJ2-7): GAGVSQSPRYKVTKRGQDVALRCDPISGHVSLYWYRQALGQGPEFLTYFNYEAQQDKSGLPNDRFSAERPEGSISTLTIQRTEQRDSAMYRCASSLSTGTRSYEQYFGPGTRLTVT.

V and J are TRBV7-9 and TRBJ2-1; 9 nucleotides agree with TRBD2. The J segment lost 7 bases and the V segment lost 2 bases, leaving 15 bases of the junction unmatched. Germline CDR1 reads SEHNR; CDR2 reads FQNEAQ (reference sequence). CDR3 size: 18 residues. The DNA for the CDR3 is TGTGCCAGCAGCTTACTAGGGCTAGCGGGGCATCGGTCTAATGAGCAGTTCTTC. Amino acid sequence: CASSLLGLAGHRSNEQFF.

The chain uses TRBV20-1 and TRBJ2-5; possibly TRBD2 for D (5 bases). V shed 6 bases and J shed 5 bases, with 16 bases lying between them. The CDR3 contains 13 residues. Germline assignment: CDR1 DFQATT and CDR2 SNEGSKA (reference sequence). The CDR3 loop is CSARPEEWETQYF. The CDR3, as DNA: TGCAGTGCGCGCCCGGAGGAATGGGAGACCCAGTACTTC.

This clonotype has a single count. The V call is TRBV19, the J call TRBJ2-1; TRBD1 matches at 9 bases. Germline values: CDR1 LNHDA, CDR2 SQIVND (reference sequence). This CDR3 is 15 amino acids long. Trimming cost V 5 bases and J 12 bases; bases outside gene matches: 14. Here the CDR3 reads CASSVQGARTDTQFF. CDR3 in DNA: TGTGCCAGTAGTGTACAGGGGGCCCGCACAGATACGCAGTTCTTC.

The chain joins TRBV20-1 to TRBJ1-2; TRBD1 matches 7 bases. Germline V gene sequence: CDR1 DFQATT, CDR2 SNEGSKA (reference sequence). The CDR3 has 13 amino acids. With 0 bases clipped from V and 8 bases from J, the junction kept 6 bases outside the gene matches. CDR3 region: CSAREWDSQGYTF. The CDR3 DNA is TGCAGTGCTAGAGAGTGGGACAGCCAAGGCTACACCTTC.

The V call is TRBV20-1, the J call TRBJ2-7; unclear D gene. The CDR3 is 14 amino acids. V lost 3 bases to trimming and J lost 4 bases, with 16 bases between them. Germline CDR1 reads DFQATT; CDR2 reads SNEGSKA (reference sequence). The CDR3 region has the DNA TGCAGTGCTAGTTCCGAATACTTGACGTACGAGCAGTACTTC. It codes for CSASSEYLTYEQYF.

V usage is TRBV7-6 and J usage is TRBJ2-3; 8 bases map to TRBD2. From germline, CDR1 is SGHVS and CDR2 FNYEAQ. With 5 bases clipped from V and 2 bases from J, the junction kept 21 bases outside the gene matches. This CDR3 contains 20 residues. For the CDR3, the DNA is TGTGCCAGCAGCCCCCGCGCGGCGGGGGGATTCACTTACCCCACAGATACGCAGTATTTT. Encoded protein: CASSPRAAGGFTYPTDTQYF. The full variable domain, completed using reference TRBV7-6 and TRBJ2-3, is GAGVSQSPRYKVTKRGQDVALRCDPISGHVSLYWYRQALGQGPEFLTYFNYEAQQDKSGLPNDRFSAERPEGSISTLTIQRTEQRDSAMYRCASSPRAAGGFTYPTDTQYFGPGTRLTVL.

As concerns this clonotype: This is likely a read error, given that the CDR3 carries no conserved phenylalanine or tryptophan at its end. No DNA is shown, since the ends of the CDR3 on it are uncertain; the CDR3 is the one TCRdb lists. V usage is TRBV20-1 and J usage is TRBJ1-2; the DNA was not used to check the table's D call, TRBD1. The CDR3 length is 12 residues, termini included. CDR1 is DFQATT, CDR2 SNEGSKA, per germline (reference sequence). The CDR3 sequence: CSAREDRGQGWL.

The chain combines TRBV20-1 with TRBJ1-6; possible D gene TRBD1, 5 bases. The CDR3 loop spans 16 amino acids. Trimming stripped 0 bases from V and 9 bases from J, with 18 bases between. Germline CDR1 DFQATT, CDR2 SNEGSKA (reference sequence). In DNA form, the CDR3 reads TGCAGTGCTAGAGATCGGGGACGTGGCGAATCTTCACCCCTCCACTTT. Translated: CSARDRGRGESSPLHF.

This clonotype showed up many times. The chain recombines TRBV11-2 with TRBJ2-1; no definite D call. The germline V gene has CDR1 SGHAT and CDR2 FQNNGV. This CDR3 has 10 amino acids. V was trimmed by 1 base and J by 9 bases, leaving 1 base between them. CDR3 sequence: CASSLVEQFF. The CDR3 DNA sequence: TGTGCCAGCAGCTTAGTTGAGCAGTTCTTC. Full variable domain (outside the CDR3, taken from reference TRBV11-2 and TRBJ2-1): EAGVAQSPRYKIIEKRQSVAFWCNPISGHATLYWYQQILGQGPKLLIQFQNNGVVDDSQLPKDRFSAERLKGVDSTLKIQPAKLEDSAVYLCASSLVEQFFGPGTRLTVL.

This clonotype came up a few times. V gene TRBV7-6 combines with J gene TRBJ2-7; no clear D. V was cut by 0 bases and J by 1 base, with 7 bases left in between. CDR1 is SGHVS and CDR2 is FNYEAQ in the germline V gene. This CDR3 region has 14 residues. The CDR3 here is CASSLAVGSYEQYF. CDR3 sequence (DNA): TGTGCCAGCAGCTTAGCGGTAGGATCCTACGAGCAGTACTTC.